Given below is one T cell receptor (beta chain) in context. This entry is derived from a study of T cells after yellow fever vaccination. A single record per CDR3 protein comes from TCRdb applying MiXCR to the 5' RACE reads. The sample yields hundreds of thousands of distinct CDR3 sequences, roughly 20% seen once. The germline V gene encodes CDR1 SGHVS and CDR2 FQNEAQ. This CDR3 is 16 amino acids long. V shed 4 bases and J 4 bases; nucleotides not matched to a gene: 12. This clonotype originated in a young man who received the YFV17D yellow fever vaccine. This chain uses TRBV7-8 with TRBJ1-2, with TRBD1 identical over 7 bases. Sequenced material: PBMCs, taken before the yellow fever booster vaccination. CDR3: CASSSYRDRKFYGYTF. CDR3 DNA sequence: TGTGCCAGCAGCTCGTACCGGGACAGAAAATTCTATGGCTACACCTTC.